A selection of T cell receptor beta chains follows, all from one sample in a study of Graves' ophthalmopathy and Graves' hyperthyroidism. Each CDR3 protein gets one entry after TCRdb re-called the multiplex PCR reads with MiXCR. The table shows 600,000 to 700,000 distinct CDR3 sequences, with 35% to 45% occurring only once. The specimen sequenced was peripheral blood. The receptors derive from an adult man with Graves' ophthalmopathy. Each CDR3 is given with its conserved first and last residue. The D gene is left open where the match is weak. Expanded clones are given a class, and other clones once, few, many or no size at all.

CASSQPTSWGQETQYF	TGCGCCAGCAGCCAACCGACTAGTTGGGGCCAAGAGACCCAGTACTTC	TRBJ2-5	NA	16	many	TRBV4-1
CASSDPAETYNEQFF	TGTGCCAGCAGTGATCCAGCGGAGACTTACAATGAGCAGTTCTTC	TRBJ2-1	NA	15	few	TRBV25-1
CASSKQGISNEKLFF	TGTGCCAGTAGTAAACAAGGGATTTCAAATGAAAAACTGTTTTTT	TRBJ1-4	NA	15	NA	TRBV19
CASSPPAGLQETQYF	TGTGCCAGCTCACCACCGGCAGGGCTACAAGAGACCCAGTACTTC	TRBJ2-5	NA	15	NA	TRBV3-1
CASLPGTKHTEAFF	TGTGCCAGCCTGCCCGGGACGAAACACACTGAAGCTTTCTTT	TRBJ1-1	NA	14	many	TRBV7-9
CASSLQTTQETQYF	TGTGCCAGCAGTTTGCAGACGACCCAAGAGACCCAGTACTTC	TRBJ2-5	NA	14	NA	TRBV12-3/TRBV12-4
CASGTGSQPQHF	TGTGCCAGCGGGACAGGATCTCAGCCCCAGCATTTT	TRBJ1-5	TRBD1	12	many	TRBV27
CSVTRRQNTEAFF	TGCAGCGTTACCCGTAGGCAGAACACTGAAGCTTTCTTT	TRBJ1-1	NA	13	few	TRBV29-1
CASSPTGTPNYGYTF	TGTGCCAGCAGCCCGACCGGGACACCTAACTATGGCTACACCTTC	TRBJ1-2	NA	15	NA	TRBV14
CASSGGREAFF	TGTGCCAGCAGTGGTGGACGTGAGGCTTTCTTT	TRBJ1-1	NA	11	many	TRBV2
CASAADRALLPLHF	TGTGCTAGTGCCGCGGACAGGGCTCTATTACCCCTCCACTTT	TRBJ1-6	TRBD1	14	NA	TRBV12-5
CASSLTPTGQYF	TGTGCCAGCAGCTTAACGCCTACCGGGCAGTACTTC	TRBJ2-7	NA	12	NA	TRBV7-3